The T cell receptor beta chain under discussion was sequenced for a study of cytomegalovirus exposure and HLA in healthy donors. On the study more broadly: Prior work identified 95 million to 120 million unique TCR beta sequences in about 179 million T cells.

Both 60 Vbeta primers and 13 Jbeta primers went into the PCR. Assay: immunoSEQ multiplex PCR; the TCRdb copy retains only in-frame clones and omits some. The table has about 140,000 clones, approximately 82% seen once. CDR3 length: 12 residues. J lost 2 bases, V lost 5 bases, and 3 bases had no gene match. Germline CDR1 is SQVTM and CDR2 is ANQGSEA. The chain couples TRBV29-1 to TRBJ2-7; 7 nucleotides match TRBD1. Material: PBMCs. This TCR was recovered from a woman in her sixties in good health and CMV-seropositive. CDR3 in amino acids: CSVLGGPYEQYF. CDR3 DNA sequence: TGCAGCGTTTTAGGGGGCCCCTACGAGCAGTACTTC.